Presented here are 8 T cell receptor beta chains from one specimen sequenced in a study of blood T cell repertoires in COVID-19. Here immunoSEQ multiplex PCR was the method, and the copy in TCRdb shows in-frame clones only, minus some. The sample holds some 210,000 clones; roughly 81% are singletons and the top ten take approximately 8%. The sequencing input was peripheral blood. The receptors stem from a woman aged 45-65 years with active or convalescent COVID-19.

This chain connects TRBV24-1 to TRBJ2-2; TRBD1 aligns across 10 bases. V lost 10 bases to trimming and J lost 6 bases; unmatched junction nucleotides: 13. The CDR3 is made up of 16 amino acids. Germline-derived CDR1 and CDR2 are KGHDR and SFDVKD. In nucleotides, the CDR3 is TGTGCCACTGAACGCGACAGGGGGCAAGGTCCCGGGGAGCTGTTTTTT. Amino acids: CATERDRGQGPGELFF.

The chain links TRBV19 to TRBJ2-1; 9 bases map to TRBD2. The germline gives CDR1 LNHDA, CDR2 SQIVND (reference sequence). The CDR3 is 15 residues long. J was trimmed by 4 bases and V by 7 bases; bases with no gene match: 8. The CDR3 DNA reads as TGTGCCAGTAATCGCGGGGGGGCCGGGTACAATGAGCAGTTCTTC. The encoded protein is CASNRGGAGYNEQFF.

This chain links TRBV2 with TRBJ1-2, with 7 bases that match TRBD1. The CDR3 covers 14 residues. The trim removed 6 bases at V and 4 bases at J, leaving 8 bases unmatched. Germline loops: CDR1 SNHLY, CDR2 FYNNEI. The CDR3 loop is CASRTGTASYGYTF. The CDR3 DNA sequence: TGTGCCAGCAGGACCGGGACAGCATCCTATGGCTACACCTTC.

This CDR3 is CASSLFGYPGGGTGELFF. CDR3 DNA sequence: TGTGCCAGCAGTTTATTCGGTTATCCGGGAGGGGGGACCGGGGAGCTGTTTTTT. The rearrangement uses TRBV28 and TRBJ2-2; 8 positions match TRBD2. The length of the CDR3 is 18 residues. Germline CDR1 and CDR2: MDHEN and SYDVKM. Trimming removed 1 base from V and 5 bases from J; junction bases left unmatched: 12.

A few counts support this clone. The V call is TRBV11-2, the J call TRBJ2-7, with 9 bases lining up with TRBD1. Unmatched junction bases numbered 9, after V lost 6 bases and J lost 6 bases. Germline CDR1 SGHAT, CDR2 FQNNGV. The CDR3 is made up of 14 amino acids. CDR3 in DNA: TGTGCCAGCAGTGCGAGGACAGGGGAAAGCGAGCAGTACGTC. Amino acids: CASSARTGESEQYV.

V usage is TRBV19 and J usage is TRBJ1-5; maybe TRBD1 (6 bases). Trimming removed 0 bases at V and 2 bases at J, with 8 bases between. The germline V gene encodes CDR1 LNHDA and CDR2 SQIVND (reference sequence). There are 15 residues in the CDR3. CDR3 nucleotides: TGTGCCAGTAGTATAGATACAGGGCGCAATCAGCCCCAGCATTTT. This gives the protein CASSIDTGRNQPQHF.

The chain combines TRBV7-9 with TRBJ2-4, with D maybe TRBD1 (6 bases). This CDR3 region has 13 residues. V was shortened by 4 bases and J by 7 bases, with 11 bases between the two germline ends. Germline CDR1 and CDR2: SEHNR and FQNEAQ (reference sequence). The CDR3 sequence is CASSSQGINIQYF. The CDR3 DNA is TGTGCCAGCAGCTCCCAGGGGATTAACATTCAGTACTTC. The full variable domain, with the rest looked up from reference TRBV7-9 and TRBJ2-4, is DTGVSQNPRHKITKRGQNVTFRCDPISEHNRLYWYRQTLGQGPEFLTYFQNEAQLEKSRLLSDRFSAERPKGSFSTLEIQRTEQGDSAMYLCASSSQGINIQYFGAGTRLSVL.

This clone was seen a single time. V usage is TRBV18 and J usage is TRBJ2-1; 8 bases are a match to TRBD2. Looked up from germline, CDR1 is KGHSH and CDR2 is LQKENI. CDR3 size: 15 residues. J lost 2 bases, V lost 3 bases, and 3 bases had no gene match. Written as DNA, the CDR3 is TGTGCCAGCTCACCGGTAGCGGGAACCTACAATGAGCAGTTCTTC. Translating it yields CASSPVAGTYNEQFF.